A single T cell receptor (beta chain) is shown here with its context. The data derive from a study of blood T cell repertoires in COVID-19. For the study at large: Samples of COVID-19 (acute and convalescent) were obtained from the United States, Italy and Spain. The cDNA or gDNA used as material had been derived from T cells, B-cell-depleted T cells, or PBMCs.

Germline V gives CDR1 SQVTM, CDR2 ANQGSEA. The CDR3 has 14 amino acids. V was clipped by 7 bases and J by 5 bases; unmatched bases: 12. Original processing methods: Estimation of nucleated cell counts was performed using reference gene primer amplification. Using immunoSEQ multiplex PCR, the repertoire was profiled, and TCRdb retains in-frame clones only, with some absent. V, J and clone size reflect that table, while D and trimming were determined from the DNA. The sample has roughly 230,000 clones, around 83% seen once. This clonotype was sampled from a man aged 35 to 55 with acute or convalescent COVID-19. The J gene is TRBJ1-1, the V gene TRBV29-1, with TRBD1 matching 8 bases. What was sequenced was peripheral blood. CDR3 nucleotide sequence: TGCAGCGCTCAACCCGGACAGGGCGGAACTGAAGCTTTCTTT. This sequence encodes CSAQPGQGGTEAFF.